This TCR beta chain was found in a study of blood T cell repertoires in COVID-19. The sample holds one count of this clone. The V gene's germline CDR1 is WNHNN and CDR2 SYGVQD (reference sequence). The J segment lost 1 base and the V segment lost 5 bases, leaving 4 bases of the junction unmatched. The CDR3 spans 14 residues. Under the authors' procedure: Cell counts per sample came from amplifying reference gene primers. Clones were sequenced by immunoSEQ multiplex PCR, and TCRdb holds only the in-frame ones, with some missing. V and J calls and clone size follow that table, whereas D and trimming were derived from the DNA. The sample consists of approximately 65,000 clones, roughly 80% of them appearing once.

This clonotype was obtained from a middle-aged woman with acute COVID-19. The sample taken for sequencing was PBMCs or T cells enriched from blood (not recorded which). This rearrangement joins TRBV10-1 to TRBJ1-2; 7 bases match TRBD1. CDR3 DNA sequence: TGCGCCAGCAGTCCGGACAGGCATAACTATGGCTACACCTTC. Protein: CASSPDRHNYGYTF.